A selection of T cell receptor beta chains follows, all from one sample in a study of blood T cell repertoires in COVID-19. Sequenced by immunoSEQ multiplex PCR; TCRdb stores in-frame clones only, minus some. The sample yields fewer than 500,000 clones, approximately 92% seen once. The sample was PBMCs or T cells enriched from blood (not recorded which). The receptors stem from a man aged 25 to 40 who had recovered from COVID-19. The CDR3 runs from the conserved cysteine through the conserved F or W. The D gene is left open where the match is weak. Clone size is stated in some rows and not others, as once, few, many or a class when expanded.

v_gene: TRBV6-2/TRBV6-3; d_gene: TRBD1; j_gene: TRBJ2-1; abundance: NA; CDR3nt: TGTGCCAGCAGCCGACAGGGGATTCACAATGAGCAGTTCTTC; CDR3aa: CASSRQGIHNEQFF
v_gene: TRBV25-1; d_gene: NA; j_gene: TRBJ1-1; abundance: NA; CDR3nt: TGTGCCAGCAGTGAGCCCCAAGCCAGGGGATTCACTGAAGCTTTCTTT; CDR3aa: CASSEPQARGFTEAFF
v_gene: TRBV12-3/TRBV12-4; d_gene: TRBD2; j_gene: TRBJ2-4; abundance: NA; CDR3nt: TGTGCCAGCAGCTTTGGGCGGGAGGGTGCTCAGTACTTC; CDR3aa: CASSFGREGAQYF
v_gene: TRBV7-9; d_gene: TRBD1; j_gene: TRBJ2-7; abundance: NA; CDR3nt: TGTGCCAGCAGACAAGCCGGAACCGGGACAGAGCCCTACGAGCAGTACTTC; CDR3aa: CASRQAGTGTEPYEQYF
v_gene: TRBV29-1; d_gene: NA; j_gene: TRBJ1-4; abundance: NA; CDR3nt: TGCAGCGTTGAAAAACGGGGTCATAATGAAAAACTGTTTTTT; CDR3aa: CSVEKRGHNEKLFF
v_gene: TRBV2; d_gene: TRBD1; j_gene: TRBJ1-2; abundance: NA; CDR3nt: TGTGCCAGCACTAGGGACAGGGAAGGCTACACCTTC; CDR3aa: CASTRDREGYTF
v_gene: TRBV28; d_gene: TRBD1; j_gene: TRBJ1-4; abundance: NA; CDR3nt: TGTGCCAGTGGCTCTGGTGGGACAGGGGCTGAAAAACTGTTTTTT; CDR3aa: CASGSGGTGAEKLFF
v_gene: TRBV3-1/TRBV3-2; d_gene: NA; j_gene: TRBJ2-5; abundance: NA; CDR3nt: TGTGCCAGCAGTCAGACTACGATCGGCCAGTACTTC; CDR3aa: CASSQTTIGQYF
v_gene: TRBV19; d_gene: NA; j_gene: TRBJ1-1; abundance: NA; CDR3nt: TGTGCCAGTCTGGACACTTTGAACACTGAAGCTTTCTTT; CDR3aa: CASLDTLNTEAFF
v_gene: TRBV18; d_gene: NA; j_gene: TRBJ2-7; abundance: NA; CDR3nt: TGTGCCAGCTCACCGGGACACACTTCCTACGAGCAGTACTTC; CDR3aa: CASSPGHTSYEQYF
v_gene: TRBV19; d_gene: NA; j_gene: TRBJ2-5; abundance: NA; CDR3nt: TGTGCCAGTATATGGAGGGCCCAAGAGACCCAGTACTTC; CDR3aa: CASIWRAQETQYF
v_gene: TRBV5-1; d_gene: TRBD1; j_gene: TRBJ2-7; abundance: NA; CDR3nt: TGCGCCAGCAGCTTGACTCGGGACAGTTACGAGCAGTACTTC; CDR3aa: CASSLTRDSYEQYF
v_gene: TRBV29-1; d_gene: NA; j_gene: TRBJ2-1; abundance: NA; CDR3nt: TGCAGCGCGGACAGTTACAATGAGCAGTTCTTC; CDR3aa: CSADSYNEQFF
v_gene: TRBV13; d_gene: NA; j_gene: TRBJ1-3; abundance: NA; CDR3nt: TGTGCCAGCAGCCGACAGTTCAACTCTGGAAACACCATATATTTT; CDR3aa: CASSRQFNSGNTIYF
v_gene: TRBV7-6; d_gene: NA; j_gene: TRBJ2-7; abundance: once; CDR3nt: TGTGCCAGCAGCCCCGGGACTGGTACGTCTATCGAGCAGTACTTC; CDR3aa: CASSPGTGTSIEQYF
v_gene: TRBV10-3; d_gene: NA; j_gene: TRBJ2-7; abundance: NA; CDR3nt: TGTGCCATCAGTTATGTTGAGGAGAACTACGAGCAGTACTTC; CDR3aa: CAISYVEENYEQYF
v_gene: TRBV4-1; d_gene: TRBD1; j_gene: TRBJ1-2; abundance: few; CDR3nt: TGCGCCAGCACCCGGCCAGGGGGGTCTGACTATGGCTACACCTTC; CDR3aa: CASTRPGGSDYGYTF
v_gene: TRBV6-5; d_gene: NA; j_gene: TRBJ2-7; abundance: NA; CDR3nt: TGTGCCAGCAGTCTGCTCAGGGGTGACGAGCAGTACTTC; CDR3aa: CASSLLRGDEQYF
v_gene: TRBV11-2; d_gene: TRBD1; j_gene: TRBJ1-6; abundance: NA; CDR3nt: TGTGCCAGCACCCCCGGGGACAGGGATTCACCCCTCCACTTT; CDR3aa: CASTPGDRDSPLHF
v_gene: TRBV3-1/TRBV3-2; d_gene: NA; j_gene: TRBJ1-4; abundance: NA; CDR3nt: TGTGCCAGCAGCCAAGAGTTTCCTGTATCTGAAAAACTGTTTTTT; CDR3aa: CASSQEFPVSEKLFF
v_gene: TRBV12-3/TRBV12-4; d_gene: NA; j_gene: TRBJ2-4; abundance: NA; CDR3nt: TGTGCCAGCAGTACGGGGGTTACGAACATTCAGTACTTC; CDR3aa: CASSTGVTNIQYF
v_gene: TRBV7-9; d_gene: NA; j_gene: TRBJ2-7; abundance: NA; CDR3nt: TGTGCCAGCAGCTTACCTTCGGACAACTACGAGCAGTACTTC; CDR3aa: CASSLPSDNYEQYF
v_gene: TRBV19; d_gene: NA; j_gene: TRBJ2-1; abundance: NA; CDR3nt: TGTGCCAGTAGTATAGTCCCAGGGCAGGGGTTTTTAAATGAGCAGTTCTTC; CDR3aa: CASSIVPGQGFLNEQFF
v_gene: TRBV28; d_gene: TRBD1; j_gene: TRBJ1-2; abundance: few; CDR3nt: TGTGCCAGCACCCCAGGGACAGCTAACTATGGCTACACCTTC; CDR3aa: CASTPGTANYGYTF
v_gene: TRBV19; d_gene: NA; j_gene: TRBJ1-5; abundance: NA; CDR3nt: TGTGCCAGTAGTGACGGCGGAAGAGGCAATCAGCCCCAGCATTTT; CDR3aa: CASSDGGRGNQPQHF
v_gene: TRBV28; d_gene: NA; j_gene: TRBJ1-3; abundance: once; CDR3nt: TGTGCCAGCATGACGGGGACTGTCTCGGGAAACACCATATATTTT; CDR3aa: CASMTGTVSGNTIYF
v_gene: TRBV27; d_gene: TRBD1; j_gene: TRBJ1-5; abundance: NA; CDR3nt: TGTGCCAGCCCGGACAGGCCGCCTGACTATCAGCCCCAGCATTTT; CDR3aa: CASPDRPPDYQPQHF
v_gene: TRBV10-1; d_gene: NA; j_gene: TRBJ1-3; abundance: once; CDR3nt: TGCGCCAGCGAACCGGGAGGGAAACTAACTGGAAACACCATATATTTT; CDR3aa: CASEPGGKLTGNTIYF
v_gene: TRBV10-3; d_gene: NA; j_gene: TRBJ2-7; abundance: NA; CDR3nt: TGTGCCATCAGTGAGTCGGCGGTAACCTACGAGCAGTACTTC; CDR3aa: CAISESAVTYEQYF
v_gene: TRBV5-1; d_gene: TRBD2; j_gene: TRBJ2-3; abundance: NA; CDR3nt: TGCGCCAGCAGCTCGGCCCCGCGGGAGCGAGGAACAGATACGCAGTATTTT; CDR3aa: CASSSAPRERGTDTQYF
v_gene: TRBV12-3/TRBV12-4; d_gene: TRBD2; j_gene: TRBJ2-1; abundance: NA; CDR3nt: TGTGCCAGCAGGGGGGGGGTTTACAATGAGCAGTTCTTC; CDR3aa: CASRGGVYNEQFF
v_gene: TRBV7-2; d_gene: NA; j_gene: TRBJ2-1; abundance: NA; CDR3nt: TGTGCCAGCAGCTTTCGGGACTCCCGGCGGGAGCAGTTCTTC; CDR3aa: CASSFRDSRREQFF
v_gene: TRBV12-3/TRBV12-4; d_gene: NA; j_gene: TRBJ2-1; abundance: few; CDR3nt: TGTGCCAGCAGTTTAGGGAGGGGTTATGAGCAGTTCTTC; CDR3aa: CASSLGRGYEQFF
v_gene: TRBV21-1; d_gene: NA; j_gene: TRBJ1-1; abundance: NA; CDR3nt: TGTGCCAGCAGCAAAAGACATTTGAACACTGAAGCTTTCTTT; CDR3aa: CASSKRHLNTEAFF
v_gene: TRBV5-1; d_gene: TRBD2; j_gene: TRBJ2-7; abundance: NA; CDR3nt: TGCGCCAGCAGCTTGGAATACGCGGGAGGTCGATCTTACGAGCAGTACTTC; CDR3aa: CASSLEYAGGRSYEQYF
v_gene: TRBV28; d_gene: NA; j_gene: TRBJ1-2; abundance: NA; CDR3nt: TGTGCCAGCAGCCCCGGATTCGCGGGAAATGGCTACACCTTC; CDR3aa: CASSPGFAGNGYTF